This T cell receptor beta chain was documented in a study of regulatory T cells in long-lasting Graves disease (dated by TCRdb to 2020 to 2022). About the full investigation: Newly diagnosed Graves' disease patients had taken antithyroid drugs for less than 3 months. This study used TCR sequencing and RNA sequencing of peripheral blood to compare persistent Graves' disease patients against newly diagnosed Graves' disease patients. The study took place in China and was registered as a clinical trial. A total of around 35 samples were covered by TCR sequencing, comprising roughly 13 persistent and about 20 newly diagnosed Graves' disease patients.

The time point label, read with the paper, signifies: newly diagnosed GD, antithyroid drugs for less than 3 months. RNA was extracted from PBMCs in TRIzol for both TCR sequencing and RNA sequencing. Graves' disease was diagnosed according to American Thyroid Association guidelines. Patients were recruited from an endocrinology department in Xi'an, China. Each patient gave around 9 milliliters of peripheral blood, collected in an EDTA anticoagulant tube. Ficoll Paque Plus density gradient separation was used to isolate PBMCs, and no additional T cell sorting was done. An Agilent 2100 Bioanalyzer and agarose gel were used to check RNA quality, while a NanoDrop 2000 measured RNA concentration. Library creation used multiplex PCR. The sequencer was an Illumina HiSeq 4000. CDR3 regions were amplified by Arm-PCR with iRepertoire HTBI primers to construct TCR beta libraries. Gel purification was performed on PCR products prior to sequencing. Per the original workflow: Across samples, 60 to 70 TRBV and 14 TRBJ segments were identified and used for gene usage analysis of CDR3 amino acid clonotypes. COPE and FqMerger were used to merge the filtered high-quality paired reads into contigs. BLAST was used to align contigs to IMGT TRBV, TRBD and TRBJ reference genes, with CDR3 defined following IMGT. Clonotypes above 0.1% frequency were classified as highly expanded clones. Shannon entropy was used to measure repertoire diversity, and the Gini coefficient was used to measure V-J evenness. Public clonotypes were defined as clonotypes shared by more than one individual. TCRdb cleaned the public reads at Q25 with fastp, built clones with MiXCR and kept in-frame beta chains. Merged by CDR3 protein, the rows form single entries marked with the most common genes and DNA. In this record, the V and J calls reflect TCRdb's handling and not the investigators' own analysis. The sample table lists about 620,000 distinct CDR3 sequences, around 17% of them with a count of one. The ten largest clones capture 15% to 20% of the sample.

This clonotype has just a few counts. Its antigen is unknown. Base qualities are not at hand, and no much larger clone is one base apart. Points the paper makes about the study in general: Because the primary lesion, thyroid tissue, could not be accessed, the study looked at peripheral blood alone. Sequencing and analysis were limited to the TCR beta chain. The authors acknowledged the small sample size as a limitation that may reduce accuracy. A larger number of public clonotypes was shared among persistent patients (fewer than 3,000) than among newly diagnosed patients (around 890). Compared with newly diagnosed patients, patients with persistent Graves' disease had lower TCR Shannon entropy and fewer highly expanded clones, which suggests clonal expansion.

This sample was shared with a second study, whose subject was T cells in Graves' hyperthyroidism and ophthalmopathy. As the second study states: A patient counted as having stable Graves' hyperthyroidism if no progression to ophthalmopathy occurred over 18 months of follow-up. Hyperthyroidism patients were aged 18 to 65 years and newly diagnosed, with disease duration of less than 2 months. Any patient with an uncontrolled infection, another autoimmune disease, pregnancy or lactation was excluded. Clinical symptoms, serum thyroxine and TRAb, thyroid ultrasound, and orbital computed tomography formed the basis for the diagnoses. For the first round of RT-PCR on the TCR CDR3, the HTBI primer set was used together with the Qiagen OneStep RT-PCR kit. Blood samples also contained most of the expanded thyroid clonotypes (frequency above 0.001), which suggests that blood repertoires may reflect thyroid immune responses. A 13 V-J signature model separated ophthalmopathy from stable hyperthyroidism, with roughly 88% sensitivity and 81.08% specificity in cross-validation and 80%/75% in testing. In validation, progression to ophthalmopathy was predicted by the model with around 70% sensitivity and about 72% specificity, a median of roughly 6 months before onset. A discovery cohort of approximately 100 patients, about 40 with Graves' ophthalmopathy and approximately 55 with stable Graves' hyperthyroidism, was used to find distinguishing TCR V-J signatures. Whether ophthalmopathy could be predicted prospectively was tested in an independent validation cohort made up of roughly 19 hyperthyroidism patients plus 17 patients who later progressed to ophthalmopathy. The 85 to 100 discovery patients were divided at random into training and test sets in a 7:3 ratio. Thyroid tissue and blood T-cell repertoires from over 5 Graves' hyperthyroidism patients were also compared in the study. After sampling, hyperthyroidism patients received methimazole starting at 30 mg daily, and ophthalmopathy patients received high-dose intravenous methylprednisolone. The libraries were constructed in a second round of multiplex PCR and then size-selected and purified. Paired-end sequencing of the libraries was performed with 100 bp reads on an Illumina HiSeq2000. SOAPnuke was used to process the raw data, removing reads that contained adapters or uncalled bases, had a mean Phred below 15, or lacked an exact match to the constant primer or identifier. COPE v1.2.5 was used to merge the high-quality paired reads, and each unique nucleotide sequence was defined as a clonotype. MiTCR v1.1 was used to align clonotypes to the IMGT TRBV, TRBD and TRBJ reference segments. Analysis was restricted to V-J combinations with a frequency above 0.0001, which covered 98% to 99.2% of repertoires. A TCS score was defined as the ratio of F50 (clonal expansion) to E x V (chaos), with BLOSUM62-based TCRdist applied between CDR3 peptides within each V-J. Welch's t-statistics and random forest reduced fewer than 600 V-J features to about 12, which were used in a naive Bayes classifier (R e1071). No statistical method was used to fix the sample size in advance, and group allocation was not hidden from the investigators. According to the paper, TCR Vbeta CDR3 sequencing was carried out on some 140 peripheral blood samples, which came from approximately 41 ophthalmopathy, about 75 hyperthyroidism and about 17 progressor patients.

The receptor was derived from a woman in her 30s with Graves disease. Donor details come from another sample of the same person, matched by shared clones. The sample in question was peripheral blood mononuclear cells (PBMCs), obtained at new diagnosis, from a patient treated with antithyroid drugs.

The nucleotide sequence reads TGTGCCACCAGTGATAAGGTTGGTCCTGGAAACACCATATATTTT. It specifies CATSDKVGPGNTIYF. The rearranged segments are TRBV24-1 and TRBJ1-3, with no D gene named confidently. V is cut by 3 bases and J by 2 bases, and the space between the germline ends is 10 bases. The germline V gene specifies KGHDR as CDR1 and SFDVKD as CDR2. The CDR3 contains 15 residues, cysteine and phenylalanine counted. Only the CDR3 portion is preserved as DNA: 45 bases, with reading frame beginning at the first base.